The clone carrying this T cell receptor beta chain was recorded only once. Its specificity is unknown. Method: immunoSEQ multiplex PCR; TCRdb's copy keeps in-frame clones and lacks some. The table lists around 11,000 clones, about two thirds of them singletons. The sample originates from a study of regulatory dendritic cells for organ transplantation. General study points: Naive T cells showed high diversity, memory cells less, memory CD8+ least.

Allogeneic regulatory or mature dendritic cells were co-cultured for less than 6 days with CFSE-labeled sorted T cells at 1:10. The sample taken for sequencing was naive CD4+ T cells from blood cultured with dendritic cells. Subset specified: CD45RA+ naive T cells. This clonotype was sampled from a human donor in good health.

The CDR3 reads CASSPDRGGEKLFF. The CDR3 nucleotides read TGTGCCAGCAGCCCGGACAGGGGAGGTGAAAAACTGTTTTTT. The J gene is TRBJ1-4, the V gene TRBV11-2; TRBD1 aligns across 9 bases. The CDR3 spans 14 residues. The junction had 5 bases not matched to a gene; V was cut back by 5 bases and J by 7 bases. Per the germline V gene, CDR1 is SGHAT and CDR2 is FQNNGV.